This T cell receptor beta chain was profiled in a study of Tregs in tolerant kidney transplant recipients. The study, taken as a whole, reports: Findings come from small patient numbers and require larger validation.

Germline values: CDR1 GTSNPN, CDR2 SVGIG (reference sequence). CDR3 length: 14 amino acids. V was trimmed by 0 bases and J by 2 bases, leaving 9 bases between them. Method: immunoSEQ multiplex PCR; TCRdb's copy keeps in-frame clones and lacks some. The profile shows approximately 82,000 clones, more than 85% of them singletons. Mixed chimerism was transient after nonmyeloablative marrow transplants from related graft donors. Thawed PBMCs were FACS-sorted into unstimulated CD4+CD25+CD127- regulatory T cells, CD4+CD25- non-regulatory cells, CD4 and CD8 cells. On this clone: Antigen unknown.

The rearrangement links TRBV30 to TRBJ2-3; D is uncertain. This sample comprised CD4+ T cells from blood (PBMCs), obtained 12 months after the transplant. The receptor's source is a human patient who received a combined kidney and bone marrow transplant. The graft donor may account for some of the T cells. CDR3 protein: CAWSVALTTDTQYF. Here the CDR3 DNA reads TGTGCCTGGAGTGTAGCTTTAACCACAGATACGCAGTATTTT.